This T cell receptor (beta chain) derives from a study of T cell responses to AZD1222 COVID-19 vaccine. Notes on the study in general: Repertoire sampling happened only post peak T cell response. Only a handful of individuals given AZD1222 were seropositive at baseline. Donors skewed white British and female; clonal diversity was possibly underestimated.

Clones were read by immunoSEQ multiplex PCR, and TCRdb kept only the in-frame ones, dropping some. The top ten hold around 8% of the sample, which has around 80,000 clones, under 95% seen once. Pooling of second doses given at about 4 or about 12 weeks was done. Germline lookup yields CDR1 SGDLS and CDR2 YYNGEE. After removal of 4 bases from V and 5 bases from J, the junction contained 8 bases not matched to a gene. The CDR3 loop spans 14 amino acids. Details on this clone: What it recognizes is unknown.

The sample here was peripheral blood, taken 28 days after the second AZD1222 dose. This chain uses TRBV9 with TRBJ1-2; TRBD1 matches 7 bases. The TCR comes from an adult who received the AZD1222 COVID-19 vaccine. The CDR3 loop reads CASSLGGGGYGYTF. CDR3 nucleotides: TGTGCCAGCAGCTTAGGGGGCGGAGGGTATGGCTACACCTTC.